A single sample gave rise to the 30 T cell receptor beta chains below, sequenced in a study of post-analysis software for immune sequencing data. Study-wide points: TRBV5-6, TRBV5-1 and TRBV20-1 belonged to a set of about five TRBV segments that were more frequent in patients than controls.

Unique molecular identifiers were carried by the TCR beta cDNA libraries. TCRdb ran MiXCR on the PCR reads and lists one entry per CDR3 protein. The sample contains around 440,000 distinct CDR3 sequences, under 55% of which appear only once. These receptors' antigens are unknown. The sample taken for sequencing was blood. The receptors originated from a girl aged 5 to 17 with multiple sclerosis.

This clonotype is a singleton in its sample. The chain has TRBV20-1 and TRBJ1-5; maybe TRBD1 (6 bases). The CDR3 runs to 14 residues. Trimming took 6 bases from V and 0 from J, leaving 12 bases between them. Germline-derived CDR1 and CDR2 are DFQATT and SNEGSKA (reference sequence). The CDR3 reads CSAEGGNSNQPQHF. The CDR3 DNA reads TGCAGTGCCGAGGGGGGTAATAGCAATCAGCCCCAGCATTTT.

The rearrangement joins TRBV7-2 to TRBJ2-1; TRBD2 matches 8 bases. This CDR3 contains 15 residues. In germline, CDR1 is SGHTA, CDR2 FQGNSA. The ends lost 1 base at V and 3 bases at J; junction bases unmatched: 2. CDR3 coding DNA: TGTGCCAGCAGCTTAGGTGGGACTAGCTACAATGAGCAGTTCTTC. Its translation: CASSLGGTSYNEQFF. The full variable domain, rest sourced from reference TRBV7-2 and TRBJ2-1, is GAGVSQSPSNKVTEKGKDVELRCDPISGHTALYWYRQSLGQGLEFLIYFQGNSAPDKSGLPSDRFSAERTGGSVSTLTIQRTQQEDSAVYLCASSLGGTSYNEQFFGPGTRLTVL.

A remark on this clonotype: A junction end diverges from the germline sequence, so it may reflect a read error. The genes are TRBV28 and TRBJ2-1; the match to TRBD2 covers 13 bases. CDR3 length: 17 amino acids. CDR1 MDHEN and CDR2 SYDVKM come from the germline V gene. Here the CDR3 DNA reads TGTGCCATCAGTGAGTCCCGGGGGACTAGCGGGGTCCTAGAGCAGTTCTTC. It is translated as CAISESRGTSGVLEQFF.

The chain joins TRBV7-8 to TRBJ2-1, with 8 bases that match TRBD1. The CDR3 contains 15 residues. Unmatched junction bases numbered 6, after V lost 1 base and J lost 7 bases. CDR1 and CDR2 (germline): SGHVS, FQNEAQ. The CDR3 here is CASSLEVRGRNEQFF. For the CDR3, the DNA is TGTGCCAGCAGCTTAGAGGTCAGGGGGCGGAATGAGCAGTTCTTC. Looking up the rest from reference TRBV7-8 and TRBJ2-1 gives the full variable domain: GAGVSQSPRYKVAKRGQDVALRCDPISGHVSLFWYQQALGQGPEFLTYFQNEAQLDKSGLPSDRFFAERPEGSVSTLKIQRTQQEDSAVYLCASSLEVRGRNEQFFGPGTRLTVL.

This clonotype was observed a handful of times. The rearrangement joins TRBV11-2 to TRBJ2-5; a weak D match, TRBD2 (6 bases). The CDR3 runs 15 residues. V was shortened by 0 bases and J by 6 bases, with 14 bases between the two germline ends. Germline V gives CDR1 SGHAT, CDR2 FQNNGV. The CDR3 sequence is CASSLDLGGVKTQYF. CDR3 coding DNA: TGTGCCAGCAGCTTAGATCTGGGGGGAGTAAAGACCCAGTACTTC.

V is TRBV25-1 and J is TRBJ2-1, with 7 bases fitting TRBD1. The germline V gene has CDR1 MGHDK and CDR2 SYGVNS. The CDR3 length is 15 residues. The trim removed 3 bases at V and 4 bases at J, leaving 6 bases unmatched. The CDR3 DNA reads TGTGCCAGCAGTGACCCTGGACAGGCGTACAATGAGCAGTTCTTC. Residues: CASSDPGQAYNEQFF.

The chain links TRBV13 to TRBJ2-1; TRBD2 matches 10 bases. Trimming removed 1 base from V and 1 base from J; junction bases left unmatched: 7. The CDR3 consists of 18 residues. The germline V gene encodes CDR1 PRHDT and CDR2 FYEKMQ (reference sequence). The CDR3 DNA reads as TGTGCCAGCAGCTTAGAGGCACTACTAGCGGGATCCTACAATGAGCAGTTCTTC. Translated, it gives CASSLEALLAGSYNEQFF.

The chain couples TRBV25-1 to TRBJ1-5; possible D gene TRBD1, 6 bases. This CDR3 is built from 15 residues. Trimming stripped 7 bases from V and 3 bases from J, with 16 bases between. CDR1 and CDR2 from the germline V gene are MGHDK and SYGVNS. The CDR3 reads CASNHRDKHNQPQHF. CDR3 bases: TGTGCCAGCAACCACCGGGACAAACACAATCAGCCCCAGCATTTT.

This clonotype showed up many times. The chain has TRBV6-1 and TRBJ2-5; weak D call: TRBD2 (7 bases). Germline loops: CDR1 MNHNS, CDR2 SASEGT. This CDR3 spans 12 amino acids. V was clipped by 5 bases and J by 5 bases, with 9 bases between them. Here the CDR3 reads CASSRGGETQYF. The CDR3 coding sequence is TGTGCCAGCAGTAGGGGGGGCGAGACCCAGTACTTC.

This clonotype has just a few counts. The chain recombines TRBV12-3 or TRBV12-4 with TRBJ2-7, with D uncertain. Trimming took off 3 bases at V and 2 bases at J, with 11 bases between the two ends. The CDR3 runs 14 residues. The DNA for the CDR3 is TGTGCCAGCAGTTTGGGTAGGGCCGCCTACGAGCAGTACTTC. Protein product: CASSLGRAAYEQYF.

This clonotype was recorded only once. The V call is TRBV5-6, the J call TRBJ2-1; 9 bases fit TRBD1. The ends lost 2 bases at V and 10 bases at J; junction bases unmatched: 7. Germline lookup yields CDR1 SGHDT and CDR2 YYEEEE. CDR3 length: 14 residues. CDR3 DNA sequence: TGTGCCAGCAGCTTCAGGACAGGGGCTAGCGAGCAGTTCTTC. Translating it yields CASSFRTGASEQFF.

The chain combines TRBV28 with TRBJ2-5; no reliable D call. The CDR3 consists of 12 residues. Looked up from germline, CDR1 is MDHEN and CDR2 is SYDVKM. Deletions cut 3 bases from V and 3 bases from J, with 5 bases between. CDR3: CASSFPEETQYF. The CDR3 region has the DNA TGTGCCAGCAGTTTTCCGGAAGAGACCCAGTACTTC.

As for this clonotype: Compared with germline, one end of the junction differs, possibly owing to a read error. The chain is built from TRBV29-1 and TRBJ2-1, with 9 bases fitting TRBD2. This CDR3 spans 16 amino acids. Per germline, CDR1 SQVTM and CDR2 ANQGSEA. The DNA of the CDR3 is TGCAGCGTTATCTTTAGCGGGAGAGGAGAGTACAATGGGCAGTTCTTC. Encoded protein: CSVIFSGRGEYNGQFF.

A few counts support this clonotype. This chain joins TRBV5-6 and TRBJ2-1, with D uncertain. V lost 0 bases and J lost 0, with 13 bases in between. The CDR3 runs to 17 residues. Germline values: CDR1 SGHDT, CDR2 YYEEEE. The CDR3 DNA follows: TGTGCCAGCAGCTTGGTGATGTGGGCAGTCTCCTACAATGAGCAGTTCTTC. Translation: CASSLVMWAVSYNEQFF.

The chain carries TRBV5-1 and TRBJ2-1, with D tentatively TRBD2 (6 bases). The germline CDR1 and CDR2 sequences are SGHRS and YFSETQ. This CDR3 is built from 15 residues. With 4 bases removed from V and 6 bases from J, the gap between germline ends came to 17 bases. The CDR3 sequence is CASSGVSAGFNEQFF. CDR3 nucleotide sequence: TGCGCCAGCAGCGGTGTTTCGGCGGGATTCAATGAGCAGTTCTTC. The full variable domain, with the rest looked up from reference TRBV5-1 and TRBJ2-1, is KAGVTQTPRYLIKTRGQQVTLSCSPISGHRSVSWYQQTPGQGLQFLFEYFSETQRNKGNFPGRFSGRQFSNSRSEMNVSTLELGDSALYLCASSGVSAGFNEQFFGPGTRLTVL.

The chain employs TRBV24-1 and TRBJ2-1, with D unresolved. CDR1 and CDR2 from the germline V gene are KGHDR and SFDVKD. Trimming took 7 bases from V and 7 from J, leaving 13 bases between them. CDR3 length: 13 residues. The CDR3 DNA follows: TGTGCCACCAGGGAGTCATTTGGGAATGAGCAGTTCTTC. It translates to CATRESFGNEQFF.

Concerning this clonotype: With a much larger clone just one base away, this may be a read error. The chain recombines TRBV9 with TRBJ2-2; D perhaps matches TRBD2 (5 bases). Germline CDR1 reads SGDLS; CDR2 reads YYNGEE. V gave up 3 bases and J gave up 8 bases, with 20 bases separating them. The CDR3 length is 16 residues. The CDR3: CASSGARSGTSGELFF. The CDR3 DNA follows: TGTGCCAGCAGCGGAGCTAGGAGCGGAACCAGTGGGGAGCTGTTTTTT.

Note on this clonotype: At one of its ends the junction is not consistent with the germline gene, which may arise from a read error. The chain joins TRBV7-9 to TRBJ2-1; 7 bases match TRBD2. The germline CDR1 and CDR2 sequences are SEHNR and FQNEAQ (reference sequence). The CDR3 loop spans 16 amino acids. CDR3 in amino acids: CASSSASSGAYNEQCF. The DNA of the CDR3 is TGTGCCAGCAGCTCAGCATCTAGCGGCGCCTACAATGAGCAGTGCTTC.

The rearrangement links TRBV20-1 to TRBJ2-1; 7 bases fit TRBD2. The trim removed 6 bases at V and 4 bases at J, leaving 9 bases unmatched. CDR3 size: 14 residues. Germline CDR1 is DFQATT and CDR2 is SNEGSKA (reference sequence). The chain's CDR3 is CSALEGGPYNEQFF. The CDR3 DNA is TGCAGTGCGTTGGAGGGAGGGCCGTACAATGAGCAGTTCTTC.

The J gene is TRBJ1-1, the V gene TRBV6-5; 9 bases match TRBD1. The V gene's germline CDR1 is MNHEY and CDR2 SVGAGI. V gave up 10 bases and J gave up 0 bases; unmatched junction bases: 12. This CDR3 comprises 16 residues. CDR3 amino acids: CATRIDRGSMNTEAFF. CDR3 DNA sequence: TGTGCCACCCGAATCGACAGGGGGAGCATGAACACTGAAGCTTTCTTT.

This chain joins TRBV12-5 and TRBJ2-1; 12 bases are shared with TRBD2. The CDR3 covers 13 residues. The V gene end was trimmed by 6 bases and the J gene end by 6 bases; junction bases not matched to a gene: 0. Germline V lookup: CDR1 LGHNT, CDR2 FRNRAP. CDR3 residues: CASGLAGGNEQFF. The CDR3 nucleotides are TGTGCTAGTGGACTAGCGGGAGGCAATGAGCAGTTCTTC.

This clonotype was detected many times. The V and J genes are TRBV29-1 and TRBJ2-7; 9 nucleotides agree with TRBD1. The trim removed 5 bases at V and 2 bases at J, leaving 7 bases unmatched. CDR1 is SQVTM and CDR2 is ANQGSEA in the germline V gene. CDR3 length: 14 residues. The DNA for the CDR3 is TGCAGCGTTTCTCAGGGACAGGGCGCCTACGAGCAGTACTTC. Translated, it gives CSVSQGQGAYEQYF.

The chain recombines TRBV6-5 with TRBJ2-7; no clear D. Germline V gene sequence: CDR1 MNHEY, CDR2 SVGAGI. The V end lost 2 bases, the J end lost 0 bases, and 14 bases lay between the germline ends. This CDR3 spans 16 amino acids. CDR3 DNA sequence: TGTGCCAGCAGTTACAAAGCCGCAACCAGCTCCTACGAGCAGTACTTC. Residues: CASSYKAATSSYEQYF.

This clonotype was seen a few times. This sequence joins TRBV10-3 and TRBJ1-6, with D possibly being TRBD1 (5 bases). V was cut by 10 bases and J by 9 bases, with 25 bases left in between. The germline V gene has CDR1 ENHRY and CDR2 SYGVKD. The CDR3 loop spans 16 amino acids. CDR3 DNA sequence: TGTGCCACCGGCATAACAAGGGACCACATAAGTTCACCCCTCCACTTT. This sequence encodes CATGITRDHISSPLHF.

This clonotype came up a few times. The chain joins TRBV6-5 to TRBJ2-7, with 8 bases that match TRBD2. This CDR3 region has 14 residues. Trimming took 4 bases from V and 5 from J; bases not matched to a gene: 7. Per the germline V gene, CDR1 is MNHEY and CDR2 is SVGAGI. CDR3 protein: CASSSGAGANEQYF. CDR3 bases: TGTGCCAGCAGTTCGGGAGCGGGAGCCAACGAGCAGTACTTC.

V usage is TRBV28 and J usage is TRBJ2-7, with 7 nucleotides matching TRBD2. Matching the DNA end better, TRBJ2-5 makes the J call doubtful. The CDR3 runs 14 residues. Per germline, CDR1 MDHEN and CDR2 SYDVKM. The CDR3 region is CASSSSGPRETQYF. The CDR3 nucleotides read TGTGCCAGCAGCTCTAGCGGCCCTCGAGAGACCCAGTACTTC.

This chain joins TRBV27 and TRBJ1-1; tentatively, D is TRBD1 (5 bases). Germline V gene data show CDR1 as MNHEY and CDR2 as SMNVEV (reference sequence). The CDR3 has 15 amino acids. Trimming took 2 bases from V and 0 from J, leaving 10 bases between them. In DNA form, the CDR3 reads TGTGCCAGCAGTTTACGGGGCCTACTGAACACTGAAGCTTTCTTT. Translation gives CASSLRGLLNTEAFF.

This clonotype was picked up a small number of times. This chain uses TRBV20-1 with TRBJ2-7; 7 nucleotides match TRBD1. The CDR3 runs to 14 residues. CDR1 is DFQATT and CDR2 is SNEGSKA in the germline V gene (reference sequence). V gave up 5 bases and J gave up 5 bases; unmatched junction bases: 12. The CDR3 DNA sequence: TGCAGTGCTGGCAGACAGGGTTTCATCCACGAGCAGTACTTC. As protein: CSAGRQGFIHEQYF.

This rearrangement joins TRBV24-1 to TRBJ2-1; the D gene could be TRBD1 or TRBD2 (5 bases each). The V and J ends lost 2 bases and 3 bases respectively, with 13 bases between them. Germline values: CDR1 KGHDR, CDR2 SFDVKD. The CDR3 is 16 residues long. CDR3 region: CATSDSSGTSYNEQFF. CDR3 coding DNA: TGTGCCACCAGTGATTCCTCCGGGACGAGCTACAATGAGCAGTTCTTC.

The chain has TRBV7-9 and TRBJ2-2; D ambiguous. This CDR3 region has 15 residues. Germline CDR1 reads SEHNR; CDR2 reads FQNEAQ (reference sequence). V lost 3 bases and J 1 base, leaving 9 bases between the germline ends. Here the CDR3 DNA reads TGTGCCAGCAGCTTCTGGGCCTGGAACACCGGGGAGCTGTTTTTT. Its translation: CASSFWAWNTGELFF.